These 9 T cell receptor beta chains came from one sample sequenced in a study of blood T cell repertoires in COVID-19. Clones were read by immunoSEQ multiplex PCR, and TCRdb kept only the in-frame ones, dropping some. The profile shows roughly 340,000 clones, more than 70% of them singletons. The sequenced sample was peripheral blood. The source of these receptors is a woman in her 70s with COVID-19, enrolled during active disease.

This sequence joins TRBV12-3 or TRBV12-4 and TRBJ1-1; D unresolved. The CDR3 is 13 amino acids. V shed 6 bases and J shed 3 bases, with 11 bases lying between them. In DNA form, the CDR3 reads TGTGCCAGCAGGACGTACAGATACACTGAAGCTTTCTTT. This translates into CASRTYRYTEAFF.

The V call is TRBV30, the J call TRBJ1-5; D gene uncertain. The germline V gene has CDR1 GTSNPN and CDR2 SVGIG (reference sequence). V was pared by 6 bases and J by 9 bases, with 15 bases between. This CDR3 spans 12 amino acids. CDR3: CACSSTPGPQHF. CDR3 bases: TGTGCCTGCTCCTCCACGCCGGGGCCCCAGCATTTT.

The count of this clone is one. V gene TRBV18 combines with J gene TRBJ2-7; 7 nucleotides agree with TRBD1. The junction had 4 bases not matched to a gene; V was cut back by 3 bases and J by 5 bases. Germline CDR1 is KGHSH and CDR2 is LQKENI. This CDR3 is built from 13 residues. CDR3 residues: CASSPRDRNEQYF. The CDR3 region has the DNA TGTGCCAGCTCACCCCGGGACAGAAACGAGCAGTACTTC.

This chain joins TRBV7-2 and TRBJ2-5; 9 nucleotides line up with TRBD1. CDR3 length: 14 residues. Germline assignment: CDR1 SGHTA and CDR2 FQGNSA. Losses at the gene ends were 8 bases for V and 2 bases for J; bases not matched to a gene: 6. CDR3 DNA sequence: TGTGCCAGCGGTGGACAGGGGTGGCAAGAGACCCAGTACTTC. It encodes CASGGQGWQETQYF. The full variable domain, with the rest looked up from reference TRBV7-2 and TRBJ2-5, is GAGVSQSPSNKVTEKGKDVELRCDPISGHTALYWYRQSLGQGLEFLIYFQGNSAPDKSGLPSDRFSAERTGGSVSTLTIQRTQQEDSAVYLCASGGQGWQETQYFGPGTRLLVL.

This chain uses TRBV10-2 with TRBJ2-1; 7 bases are shared with TRBD2. This CDR3 is built from 13 residues. V was pared by 8 bases and J by 2 bases, with 3 bases of the junction left unmatched. Looked up from germline, CDR1 is WSHSY and CDR2 is SAAADI. DNA for the CDR3: TGCGCCAGCGGAACTAGCGCCTACAATGAGCAGTTCTTC. Translation gives CASGTSAYNEQFF.

The chain has TRBV9 and TRBJ1-5, with TRBD1 as a possible D gene (5 bases). The length of the CDR3 is 16 residues. V shed 2 bases and J shed 5 bases, with 17 bases lying between them. Per germline, CDR1 SGDLS and CDR2 YYNGEE. CDR3 coding DNA: TGTGCCAGCAGCGTCGGCTCCGAGGCGGGGGATCAGCCCCAGCATTTT. Its translation is CASSVGSEAGDQPQHF.

This clone was seen a few times. The chain uses TRBV10-1 and TRBJ2-2, with 9 bases that match TRBD1. The germline gives CDR1 WNHNN, CDR2 SYGVQD (reference sequence). The CDR3 has 16 residues. Trimming removed 8 bases from V and 5 bases from J; junction bases left unmatched: 12. The CDR3 spells CASSRGLGQGTGELFF. CDR3 DNA: TGCGCCAGCTCCCGTGGCCTAGGACAGGGGACCGGGGAGCTGTTTTTT.

The chain employs TRBV7-2 and TRBJ1-2; TRBD1 matches 8 bases. The CDR3 sequence is 17 residues long. Per germline, CDR1 SGHTA and CDR2 FQGNSA. Trimming took 2 bases from V and 6 from J; bases not matched to a gene: 14. The CDR3 here is CASSLWLSGGYGDGYTF. The CDR3 DNA sequence: TGTGCCAGCAGCTTATGGTTGTCAGGGGGCTATGGTGATGGCTACACCTTC.

This chain connects TRBV30 to TRBJ1-1, with a possible D match to TRBD1 (6 bases). The V and J ends lost 2 bases and 0 bases respectively, with 13 bases between them. The germline CDR1 and CDR2 sequences are GTSNPN and SVGIG (reference sequence). The CDR3 length is 15 residues. The CDR3 region is CAWSPVGAMNTEAFF. DNA for the CDR3: TGTGCCTGGAGTCCCGTGGGGGCGATGAACACTGAAGCTTTCTTT.